What follows are 6 T cell receptor beta chains derived from one specimen sequenced in a study of follicular helper T cells after annual influenza vaccination. Sequencing used immunoSEQ multiplex PCR; TCRdb keeps in-frame clones, though not all of them. Of some 10,000 clones listed, about 80% are singletons. Time point meaning: 2014-2015 season, 7 days after vaccination. The starting material was CXCR5- memory CD4+ T cells sorted from blood, obtained 7 days after influenza vaccination. These receptors originate from an adult who received the influenza vaccine.

CDR3 bases: TGTGCCAGCAGCTTAGTAGGTAGCGGGGGACCGAACACCGGGGAGCTGTTTTTT. It yields the protein CASSLVGSGGPNTGELFF. The chain employs TRBV7-2 and TRBJ2-2; the match to TRBD2 covers 9 bases. This CDR3 has 18 residues. The junction had 6 bases not matched to a gene; V was cut back by 1 base and J by 0 bases. Germline CDR1 SGHTA, CDR2 FQGNSA.

The chain links TRBV2 to TRBJ2-1, with D perhaps TRBD1 (5 bases). Germline-derived CDR1 and CDR2 are SNHLY and FYNNEI. V gave up 3 bases and J gave up 4 bases, with 7 bases separating them. This CDR3 has 13 residues. CDR3 in amino acids: CASSEGHYNEQFF. In DNA form, the CDR3 reads TGTGCCAGCAGTGAGGGGCATTACAATGAGCAGTTCTTC. Full variable domain (rest looked up from reference TRBV2 and TRBJ2-1): EPEVTQTPSHQVTQMGQEVILRCVPISNHLYFYWYRQILGQKVEFLVSFYNNEISEKSEIFDDQFSVERPDGSNFTLKIRSTKLEDSAMYFCASSEGHYNEQFFGPGTRLTVL.

A note on this clone: The junction and the germline gene differ at one end; a read error may be behind it. The CDR3 DNA reads as TGTGCCAGCAGCCCCTTTGGGGGGGCCGGGGGACACTTC. Its translation is CASSPFGGAGGHF. This chain uses TRBV7-2 with TRBJ2-5; D perhaps matches TRBD2 (7 bases). Germline assignment: CDR1 SGHTA and CDR2 FQGNSA. There are 13 residues in the CDR3.

The sample holds a few counts of this clone. J is TRBJ1-2 and V is TRBV4-1, with D tentatively TRBD1 (5 bases). This CDR3 has 15 residues. Deletions cut 1 base from V and 5 bases from J, with 14 bases between. Germline V lookup: CDR1 MGHRA, CDR2 YSYEKL. The CDR3 nucleotides are TGCGCCAGCAGCCAAGCCCGCGGGGCGCAATATGGCTACACCTTC. This codes for CASSQARGAQYGYTF.

The rearrangement uses TRBV9 and TRBJ2-4; 10 bases map to TRBD1. The germline V gene encodes CDR1 SGDLS and CDR2 YYNGEE. J gave up 9 bases and V 2 bases, and 5 bases lay outside the gene matches. The CDR3 length is 14 residues. CDR3 in amino acids: CASSVGQGVAIQYF. The CDR3 coding sequence is TGTGCCAGCAGCGTCGGACAGGGGGTAGCCATTCAGTACTTC. Variable domain in full (rest from reference TRBV9 and TRBJ2-4): DSGVTQTPKHLITATGQRVTLRCSPRSGDLSVYWYQQSLDQGLQFLIQYYNGEERAKGNILERFSAQQFPDLHSELNLSSLELGDSALYFCASSVGQGVAIQYFGAGTRLSVL.

The chain combines TRBV7-2 with TRBJ2-7; D may match TRBD1 or TRBD2 (5 bases each). V was trimmed by 2 bases and J by 2 bases, leaving 16 bases between them. Germline assignment: CDR1 SGHTA and CDR2 FQGNSA. The CDR3 runs 16 residues. Here the CDR3 reads CASSLSWGGWTYEQYF. CDR3 coding DNA: TGTGCCAGCAGCTTAAGTTGGGGCGGGTGGACCTACGAGCAGTACTTC.